This entry lists 14 T cell receptor beta chains sequenced from one sample in a study of blood T cell repertoires in COVID-19. The assay was immunoSEQ multiplex PCR, and TCRdb's table has in-frame clones only and misses some. The sample lists roughly 260,000 clones, around 82% occurring once. The sample was peripheral blood. Source of these receptors: a woman aged 18-29 years with acute or convalescent COVID-19.

This chain uses TRBV19 with TRBJ2-7; 9 nucleotides align to TRBD2. The CDR3 runs 15 residues. The germline V gene has CDR1 LNHDA and CDR2 SQIVND (reference sequence). Germline trimming cut 6 bases from V and 3 bases from J; bases unmatched to any gene: 9. Here the CDR3 DNA reads TGTGCCAGTAGCACCGGTAGCGGGAGTAGCTACGAGCAGTACTTC. It specifies CASSTGSGSSYEQYF.

V and J are TRBV6-2 or TRBV6-3 and TRBJ2-7; 7 bases line up with TRBD1. Per germline, CDR1 MNHEY and CDR2 SVGEGT. The CDR3 runs to 16 residues. V dropped 0 bases and J dropped 2; count of bases not matched to a gene: 7. The CDR3 loop is CASSYSPTRGTYEQYF. In nucleotides, the CDR3 is TGTGCCAGCAGTTACTCCCCCACCAGGGGGACCTACGAGCAGTACTTC.

CDR3 in amino acids: CASSPTSGLETQYF. As DNA, the CDR3 is TGTGCCAGCTCTCCCACTAGCGGGCTAGAGACCCAGTACTTC. The J gene is TRBJ2-5, the V gene TRBV7-8, with TRBD2 matching 9 bases. CDR3 length equals 14 residues. J gave up 4 bases and V 8 bases, and 8 bases lay outside the gene matches. CDR1 SGHVS and CDR2 FQNEAQ come from the germline V gene.

In nucleotides, the CDR3 is TGTGCCAGCAGCCGACCGGGACAGAGCTCCTACAATGAGCAGTTCTTC. Protein sequence: CASSRPGQSSYNEQFF. The chain employs TRBV28 and TRBJ2-1; 7 bases are shared with TRBD1. This CDR3 spans 16 amino acids. The V and J ends lost 6 bases and 0 bases, in that order; junction bases with no gene match: 8. Germline V gene data show CDR1 as MDHEN and CDR2 as SYDVKM. Combining the CDR3 with reference TRBV28 and TRBJ2-1 gives the whole variable domain DVKVTQSSRYLVKRTGEKVFLECVQDMDHENMFWYRQDPGLGLRLIYFSYDVKMKEKGDIPEGYSVSREKKERFSLILESASTNQTSMYLCASSRPGQSSYNEQFFGPGTRLTVL.

The chain couples TRBV5-4 to TRBJ2-1; 8 nucleotides line up with TRBD2. Germline CDR1 and CDR2: SGHNT and YYREEE (reference sequence). The V gene end was trimmed by 2 bases and the J gene end by 5 bases; junction bases not matched to a gene: 6. The CDR3 extends over 15 amino acids. The CDR3 sequence: CASSFRELADNEQFF. The CDR3 bases are TGTGCCAGCAGCTTCCGGGAACTAGCGGACAATGAGCAGTTCTTC.

The CDR3 here is CASSPTVPNTEAFF. The CDR3, as DNA: TGCGCCAGCAGCCCGACAGTCCCGAACACTGAAGCTTTCTTT. V is TRBV5-1 and J is TRBJ1-1, with D possibly matching TRBD1 (5 bases). This CDR3 comprises 14 residues. Germline CDR1 is SGHRS and CDR2 is YFSETQ. The V and J ends lost 4 bases and 1 base respectively, with 11 bases between them.

This clone was seen just once. The V and J genes are TRBV30 and TRBJ2-1, with D maybe TRBD2 (5 bases). Between the trimmed V and J ends, which lost 2 bases and 4 bases, there was a span of 18 bases. This CDR3 has 16 amino acids. Germline V gene data show CDR1 as GTSNPN and CDR2 as SVGIG (reference sequence). Here the CDR3 reads CAWSTSRATVYNEQFF. The DNA for the CDR3 is TGTGCCTGGAGTACGTCGAGGGCTACTGTTTACAATGAGCAGTTCTTC.

This chain uses TRBV28 with TRBJ1-1; the match to TRBD1 covers 7 bases. V lost 6 bases, J lost 0 bases, and 10 bases stayed unmatched. Germline lookup yields CDR1 MDHEN and CDR2 SYDVKM. CDR3 length: 16 residues. This CDR3 is CASSNPGTELNTEAFF. The CDR3 nucleotides are TGTGCCAGCAGCAATCCCGGGACAGAATTGAACACTGAAGCTTTCTTT.

The chain uses TRBV30 and TRBJ1-1; no reliable D call. The germline CDR1 and CDR2 sequences are GTSNPN and SVGIG (reference sequence). CDR3 size: 11 residues. The DNA of the CDR3 is TGTGCTTCTACTGTGAACACTGAAGCTTTCTTT. Translated, it gives CASTVNTEAFF.

The V and J genes are TRBV24-1 and TRBJ2-5; weak D call: TRBD1 (6 bases). The V end was cut by 4 bases, the J end by 4 bases, with 15 bases between. Per the germline V gene, CDR1 is KGHDR and CDR2 is SFDVKD. The CDR3 covers 15 residues. CDR3 region: CATSDPGRGLETQYF. As DNA, the CDR3 is TGTGCCACCAGTGACCCCGGCAGGGGCCTAGAGACCCAGTACTTC.

The table lists this clone with a few counts. The rearrangement joins TRBV6-6 to TRBJ2-1; 8 bases agree with TRBD2. With V trimmed by 8 bases and J by 8 bases, 11 bases remained unmatched. Looked up from germline, CDR1 is MNHNY and CDR2 is SVGAGI (reference sequence). The CDR3 has 14 residues. CDR3 DNA: TGTGCCAGCCTTTCGGAGCGGGAGTTGCATGAGCAGTTCTTC. It codes for CASLSERELHEQFF.

This clone was found a few times. The CDR3 spells CASSPGLAGVETQYF. The CDR3 bases are TGTGCCAGCAGCCCGGGACTAGCGGGAGTAGAGACCCAGTACTTC. The V and J genes are TRBV7-2 and TRBJ2-5; 14 positions match TRBD2. V shed 5 bases and J 4 bases; nucleotides not matched to a gene: 3. There are 15 residues in the CDR3. Germline V gives CDR1 SGHTA, CDR2 FQGNSA.

The genes are TRBV7-6 and TRBJ1-3; 9 bases are a match to TRBD1. The CDR3 totals 16 residues. After removal of 5 bases from V and 3 bases from J, the junction contained 8 bases not matched to a gene. Germline CDR1 SGHVS, CDR2 FNYEAQ. This chain's CDR3 is CASSHGQGIFGNTIYF. CDR3 DNA: TGTGCCAGCAGCCATGGACAGGGGATTTTTGGAAACACCATATATTTT.

V gene TRBV11-3 combines with J gene TRBJ2-1; D is possibly TRBD1 (6 bases). V lost 5 bases to trimming and J lost 2 bases, with 13 bases between them. The CDR3 runs to 15 residues. The germline V gene encodes CDR1 SGHNT and CDR2 YENEEA. The CDR3 is CASSHSGDTYNEQFF. CDR3 DNA sequence: TGTGCCAGCAGCCACTCAGGGGACACCTACAATGAGCAGTTCTTC.